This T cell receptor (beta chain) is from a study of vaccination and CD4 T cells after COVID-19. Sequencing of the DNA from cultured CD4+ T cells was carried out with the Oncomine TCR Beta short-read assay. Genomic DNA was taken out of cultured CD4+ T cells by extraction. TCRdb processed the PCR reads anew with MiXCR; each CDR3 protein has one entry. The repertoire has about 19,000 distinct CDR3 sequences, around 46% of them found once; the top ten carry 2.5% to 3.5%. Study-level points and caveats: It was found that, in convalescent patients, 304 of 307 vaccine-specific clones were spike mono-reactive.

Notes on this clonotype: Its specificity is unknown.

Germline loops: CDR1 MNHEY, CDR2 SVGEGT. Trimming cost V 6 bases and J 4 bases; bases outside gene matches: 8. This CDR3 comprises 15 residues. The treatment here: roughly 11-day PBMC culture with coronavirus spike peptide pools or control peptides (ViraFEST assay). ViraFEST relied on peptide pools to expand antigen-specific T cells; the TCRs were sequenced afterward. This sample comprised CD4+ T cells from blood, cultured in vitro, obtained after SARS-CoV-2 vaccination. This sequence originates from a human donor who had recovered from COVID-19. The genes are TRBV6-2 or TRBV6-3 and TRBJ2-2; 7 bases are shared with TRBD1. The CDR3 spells CASRDGQVRTGELFF. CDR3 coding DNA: TGTGCCAGCAGGGACGGACAGGTTCGCACCGGGGAGCTGTTTTTT.